Sequencing of this T cell receptor beta chain was carried out in a study of T cell repertoires in cytomegalovirus infection. About the research overall: Based on public TCR beta signatures, there were indications of CMV infection and of a matching HLA type.

Trimming pared 7 bases from V and 5 bases from J, leaving 17 bases between. The CDR3 loop spans 14 amino acids. Study-level results: Cumulative public TCR beta family frequency identified carriers of CMV plus the relevant HLA. The ex vivo response showed dominance by HLA-C-restricted CMV-specific TCR beta clonotypes.

This clonotype came up a few times. Its antigen is not known. TCRdb analysed the reads with MiXCR anew, one entry per CDR3 protein. The data hold some 450,000 distinct CDR3 sequences, with around 32% observed a single time. The V and J genes are TRBV12-3 or TRBV12-4 and TRBJ1-1; a possible D gene is TRBD1 (5 bases). Source material: PBMCs. The origin of this receptor is a human donor in good health (CMV status not recorded). Some clones in this sample may be carry-over from other donors' samples. The DNA for the CDR3 is TGTGCCAGCACCCTCGCAGGGAAAATTACTGAAGCTTTCTTT. Its translation: CASTLAGKITEAFF.